A selection of T cell receptor beta chains follows, all from one sample in a study of blood T cell repertoires in COVID-19. Sequencing was performed with immunoSEQ multiplex PCR; in TCRdb, only in-frame clones are kept and a portion is missing. The profile shows some 230,000 clones, roughly nine tenths of them singletons. The sample comprised PBMCs or T cells enriched from blood (not recorded which). These receptors were taken from a woman aged 18 to 35 in a cohort exposed to, infected with or recovered from COVID-19 (not recorded which). Each CDR3 is given with its conserved first and last residue. D genes are given only for firm matches. Clone size is not always given. Where it is, it says once, few, many or a class for expanded clones.

TGTGCCAGCAGCCCCCCTGGACTAGCGGGATCCAATGAGCAGTTCTTC	CASSPPGLAGSNEQFF	TRBD2	TRBV3-1/TRBV3-2	-	TRBJ2-1
TGTGCCGGATTAGCGGGAGGGCCATCCCGCACAGATACGCAGTATTTT	CAGLAGGPSRTDTQYF	TRBD2	TRBV5-4	-	TRBJ2-3
TGCGCCAGCAGGGATCAGGGAACTGGCGAGCAGTACTTC	CASRDQGTGEQYF	-	TRBV5-1	-	TRBJ2-7
TGTGCCAGCAGTGGGACAGCTATTGGCTACACCTTC	CASSGTAIGYTF	-	TRBV2	-	TRBJ1-2
TGTGCCACCAGTGATCCCGACACTGAAGCTTTCTTT	CATSDPDTEAFF	-	TRBV24-1	-	TRBJ1-1
TGTGCCAGCAGCCGGAGTTACGGCAATCAGCCCCAGCATTTT	CASSRSYGNQPQHF	-	TRBV28	-	TRBJ1-5
TGTGCCAGCAGCGTGGGCGGGACTAGCTCCAACTCAGATACGCAGTATTTT	CASSVGGTSSNSDTQYF	TRBD2	TRBV5-4	few	TRBJ2-3
TGCAGCGCACGAAACAGGGTCGTGGCGGACACTGAAGCTTTCTTT	CSARNRVVADTEAFF	-	TRBV29-1	-	TRBJ1-1
TGTGCCAGCTCAATGGGAGTGAGGTCGGACGAGCAGTACTTC	CASSMGVRSDEQYF	-	TRBV18	-	TRBJ2-7
TGTGCCAGCAGCTTACTCGAGCGCTCCTACAATGAGCAGTTCTTC	CASSLLERSYNEQFF	-	TRBV11-3	-	TRBJ2-1
TGTGCCAGCAGCTCCACGCGTGATACGCAGTATTTT	CASSSTRDTQYF	-	TRBV7-3	-	TRBJ2-3
TGTGCCAGCAGTGAACTAGGCGGGACCCTTTCCTACGAGCAGTACTTC	CASSELGGTLSYEQYF	-	TRBV2	-	TRBJ2-7
TGTGCCAGTAGTATAGGGGCAGGAGGCGGCACTGAAGCTTTCTTT	CASSIGAGGGTEAFF	-	TRBV19	-	TRBJ1-1
TGTGCCAGCAGCCCGACCTGGACAGGGACGAACACTGAAGCTTTCTTT	CASSPTWTGTNTEAFF	TRBD1	TRBV7-9	-	TRBJ1-1
TGTGCCAGCAGCCTTAGCGGAGGACGCAATCAGCCCCAGCATTTT	CASSLSGGRNQPQHF	-	TRBV2	-	TRBJ1-5
TGTGCCAGCAGCTTGGGGGCTAGCGTCCATGAGCAGTTCTTC	CASSLGASVHEQFF	-	TRBV5-6	-	TRBJ2-1
TGTGCCAGCACCTGGGCAGGGGAATCCTATAATTCACCCCTCCACTTT	CASTWAGESYNSPLHF	-	TRBV2	-	TRBJ1-6
TGTGCCAGCAGAAGCACCCTGAACACTGAAGCTTTCTTT	CASRSTLNTEAFF	-	TRBV6-5	-	TRBJ1-1
TGCAGCGTCTTAGGCGAGGGAGGAGACACCATATATTTT	CSVLGEGGDTIYF	-	TRBV29-1	-	TRBJ1-3
TGTGCCAGCAGCAAGACAGGGAACACTGAAGCTTTCTTT	CASSKTGNTEAFF	-	TRBV12-3/TRBV12-4	-	TRBJ1-1
TGTGCCAGCAGTTACTCGATCTCTAGCGGGGATCAGTACTTC	CASSYSISSGDQYF	TRBD2	TRBV6-5	-	TRBJ2-4
TGTGCCAGCAGCCTTAAGGGGCCCAAGAGGACAGATACGCAGTATTTT	CASSLKGPKRTDTQYF	-	TRBV27	-	TRBJ2-3
TGTGCCACCAGTGGGGGAGCATACAATGAGCAGTTCTTC	CATSGGAYNEQFF	-	TRBV24-1	-	TRBJ2-1
TGTGCCACCGAGGGGGTCACGGATACGCAGTATTTT	CATEGVTDTQYF	-	TRBV9	-	TRBJ2-3
TGTGCCAGCAGTGAAGAAGACAGCCTGTATTCACCCCTCCACTTT	CASSEEDSLYSPLHF	-	TRBV2	few	TRBJ1-6
TGTGCCAGCAGCCAAGGGAGGACAGGGAACTATGGCTACACCTTC	CASSQGRTGNYGYTF	TRBD1	TRBV4-2	-	TRBJ1-2
TGTGCCAGCAGCGTCGAACAGGGACTAGCGGGGAATGAGCAGTTCTTC	CASSVEQGLAGNEQFF	TRBD2	TRBV9	-	TRBJ2-1
TGTGCCAGCAGCGGCTCGGGGTACACTGAAGCTTTCTTT	CASSGSGYTEAFF	-	TRBV9	-	TRBJ1-1
TGTGCCAGCAGTGTTCGGAAGTCGAGGTCCTACGAGCAGTACTTC	CASSVRKSRSYEQYF	-	TRBV2	few	TRBJ2-7
TGTGCCATCAGTGCGGCAAGAGTTAGCGGGGGGGCGGCCAAAAACATTCAGTACTTC	CAISAARVSGGAAKNIQYF	TRBD2	TRBV10-3	-	TRBJ2-4
TGTGCCAGCAGTACCGGGACAATGAACACCGGGGAGCTGTTTTTT	CASSTGTMNTGELFF	-	TRBV9	-	TRBJ2-2
TGTGCCAGCAGCCAAGTTGAGGGAAATTCACCCCTCCACTTT	CASSQVEGNSPLHF	-	TRBV3-1/TRBV3-2	-	TRBJ1-6
TGTGCCAGCTCAGCTCAGGGGGAGAACACTGAAGCTTTCTTT	CASSAQGENTEAFF	TRBD1	TRBV18	-	TRBJ1-1
TGTGCCAGCAGCTCCTTTACAGACAGTAACGGTGAAGCTTTCTTT	CASSSFTDSNGEAFF	-	TRBV7-8	-	TRBJ1-1